This TCR beta chain stems from a study of T cells in Graves' hyperthyroidism and ophthalmopathy. In this sample, this clonotype turned up a few times. Its antigen is unknown. Amplification of TCR beta CDR3 regions was performed using RNA transcripts as template. A set of HTBI primers served as the primers for a first-round RT-PCR of the TCR CDR3. Using its own MiXCR run on the multiplex PCR reads, TCRdb lists one record per CDR3 protein. The repertoire includes about 570,000 distinct CDR3 sequences, around 45% of them detected once, and around 19% sits in the top ten. Study-level findings and limits: It was a median 6.5 months before onset that the model predicted ophthalmopathy. A 13 V-J signature model discriminated ophthalmopathy versus stable hyperthyroidism. Most expanded thyroid clonotypes above 0.001 recurred in blood.

Used for diagnoses were clinical symptoms, serum thyroxine and TRAb, thyroid ultrasound and orbital computed tomography. V lost 4 bases and J 3 bases, leaving 9 bases between the germline ends. Germline V gene data show CDR1 as DFQATT and CDR2 as SNEGSKA (reference sequence). The CDR3 has 13 amino acids. The sequenced sample was peripheral blood or thyroid tissue (not recorded which). This sequence was found in an adult woman with Graves' disease, either hyperthyroidism or ophthalmopathy (not recorded which). The V and J genes are TRBV20-1 and TRBJ1-4, with a tentative D call TRBD1 (5 bases). The CDR3 loop is CSATRVANEKLFF. In DNA, the CDR3 is TGCAGTGCTACCAGGGTGGCTAATGAAAAACTGTTTTTT.